The subject of this entry is one T cell receptor beta chain. Trimming took off 4 bases at V and 6 bases at J, with 16 bases between the two ends. Germline assignment: CDR1 MNHEY and CDR2 SMNVEV (reference sequence). CDR3 length: 14 residues. The data originate from a study of blood T cell repertoires in COVID-19. Data came from immunoSEQ multiplex PCR; TCRdb stores just in-frame clones and leaves some out. In the table there are approximately 15,000 clones, around four fifths of which are singletons. This TCR derives from a man aged 65-85 years with acute or convalescent COVID-19. Input material: peripheral blood. V usage is TRBV27 and J usage is TRBJ2-7; D might be TRBD2 (5 bases). CDR3 amino acids: CASSSRLKGSEQYF. CDR3 sequence (DNA): TGTGCCAGCAGTTCCCGACTAAAAGGGAGCGAGCAGTACTTC.